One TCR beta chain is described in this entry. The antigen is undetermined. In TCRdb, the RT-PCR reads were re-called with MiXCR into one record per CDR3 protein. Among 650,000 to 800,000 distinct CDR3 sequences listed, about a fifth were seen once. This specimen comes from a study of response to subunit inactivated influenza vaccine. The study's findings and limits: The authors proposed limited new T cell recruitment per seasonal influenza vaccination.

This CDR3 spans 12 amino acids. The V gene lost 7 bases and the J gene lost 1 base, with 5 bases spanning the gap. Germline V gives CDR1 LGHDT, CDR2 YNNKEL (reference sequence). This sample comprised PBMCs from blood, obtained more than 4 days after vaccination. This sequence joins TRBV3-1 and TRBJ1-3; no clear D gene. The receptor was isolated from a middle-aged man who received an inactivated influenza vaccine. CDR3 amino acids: CASTNSGNTIYF. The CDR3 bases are TGTGCCAGCACCAATTCTGGAAACACCATATATTTT. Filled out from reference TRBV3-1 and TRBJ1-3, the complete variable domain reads DTAVSQTPKYLVTQMGNDKSIKCEQNLGHDTMYWYKQDSKKFLKIMFSYNNKELIINETVPNRFSPKSPDKAHLNLHINSLELGDSAVYFCASTNSGNTIYFGEGSWLTVV.